This T cell receptor beta chain was recovered during a study of control samples from healthy donors and cancer patients. Profiled with immunoSEQ multiplex PCR; TCRdb holds only in-frame clones, not every one. The sample shows some 220,000 clones, 85% to 95% of them seen only once. The specimen sequenced was blood. The TCR was taken from a man aged 50-59 years in good health.

In DNA form, the CDR3 reads TGTGCCAGCAGCCCCAGGGAAGACTATGGCTACACCTTC. Its protein is CASSPREDYGYTF. The chain combines TRBV7-8 with TRBJ1-2, with D perhaps matching TRBD1 (5 bases). CDR1 and CDR2 (germline): SGHVS, FQNEAQ. V lost 5 bases, J lost 3 bases, and 10 bases lay in between. The CDR3 is 13 residues long.